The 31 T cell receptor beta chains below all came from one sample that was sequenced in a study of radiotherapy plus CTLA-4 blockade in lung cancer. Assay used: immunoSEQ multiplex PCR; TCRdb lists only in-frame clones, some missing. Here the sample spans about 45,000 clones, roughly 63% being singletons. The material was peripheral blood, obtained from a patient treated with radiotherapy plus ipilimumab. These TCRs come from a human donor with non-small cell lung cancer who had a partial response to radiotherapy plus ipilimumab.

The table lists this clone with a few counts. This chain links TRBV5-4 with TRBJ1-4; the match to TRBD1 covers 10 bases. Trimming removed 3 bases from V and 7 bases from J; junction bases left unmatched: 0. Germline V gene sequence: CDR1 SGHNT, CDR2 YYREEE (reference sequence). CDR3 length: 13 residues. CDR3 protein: CASSWDRGEKLFF. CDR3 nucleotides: TGTGCCAGCAGCTGGGACAGGGGTGAAAAACTGTTTTTT.

CDR3 sequence reads: CASRTGNEKLFF. In DNA form, the CDR3 reads TGTGCCAGCCGTACCGGGAATGAAAAACTGTTTTTT. The V call is TRBV28, the J call TRBJ1-4; no reliable D call. Trimming shortened V by 8 bases and J by 5 bases, and 9 bases separated the two germline ends. The CDR3 spans 12 residues. CDR1 is MDHEN, CDR2 SYDVKM, per germline. Together with reference TRBV28 and TRBJ1-4, the CDR3 gives the full variable domain: DVKVTQSSRYLVKRTGEKVFLECVQDMDHENMFWYRQDPGLGLRLIYFSYDVKMKEKGDIPEGYSVSREKKERFSLILESASTNQTSMYLCASRTGNEKLFFGSGTQLSVL.

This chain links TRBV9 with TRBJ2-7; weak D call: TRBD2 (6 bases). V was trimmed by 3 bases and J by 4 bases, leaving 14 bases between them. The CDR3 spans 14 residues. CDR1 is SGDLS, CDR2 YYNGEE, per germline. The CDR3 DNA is TGTGCCAGCAGCGCCGGGACGGCGGGGTACGAGCAGTACTTC. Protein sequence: CASSAGTAGYEQYF.

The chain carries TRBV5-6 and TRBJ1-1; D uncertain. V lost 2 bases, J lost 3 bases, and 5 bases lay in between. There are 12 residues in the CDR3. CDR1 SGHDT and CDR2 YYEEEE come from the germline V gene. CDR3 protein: CASSLKHTEAFF. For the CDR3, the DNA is TGTGCCAGCAGCTTAAAGCACACTGAAGCTTTCTTT.

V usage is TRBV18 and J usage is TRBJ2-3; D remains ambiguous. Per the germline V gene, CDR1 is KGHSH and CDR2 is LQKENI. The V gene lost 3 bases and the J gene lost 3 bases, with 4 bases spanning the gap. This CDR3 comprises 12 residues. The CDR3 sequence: CASSPPTDTQYF. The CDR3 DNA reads TGTGCCAGCTCACCCCCAACAGATACGCAGTATTTT.

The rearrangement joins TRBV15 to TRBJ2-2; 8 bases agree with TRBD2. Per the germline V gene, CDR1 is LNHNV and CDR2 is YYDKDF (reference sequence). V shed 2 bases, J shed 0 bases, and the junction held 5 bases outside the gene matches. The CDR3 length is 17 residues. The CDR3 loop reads CATSRPLAGANTGELFF. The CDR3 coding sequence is TGTGCCACCAGCAGACCCCTAGCGGGCGCGAACACCGGGGAGCTGTTTTTT.

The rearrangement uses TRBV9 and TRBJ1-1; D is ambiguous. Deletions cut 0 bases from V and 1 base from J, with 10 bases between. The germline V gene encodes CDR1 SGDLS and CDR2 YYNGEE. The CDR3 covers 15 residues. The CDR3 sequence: CASSVVGAGNTEAFF. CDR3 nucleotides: TGTGCCAGCAGCGTAGTAGGTGCGGGGAACACTGAAGCTTTCTTT. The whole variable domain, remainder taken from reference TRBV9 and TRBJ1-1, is DSGVTQTPKHLITATGQRVTLRCSPRSGDLSVYWYQQSLDQGLQFLIQYYNGEERAKGNILERFSAQQFPDLHSELNLSSLELGDSALYFCASSVVGAGNTEAFFGQGTRLTVV.

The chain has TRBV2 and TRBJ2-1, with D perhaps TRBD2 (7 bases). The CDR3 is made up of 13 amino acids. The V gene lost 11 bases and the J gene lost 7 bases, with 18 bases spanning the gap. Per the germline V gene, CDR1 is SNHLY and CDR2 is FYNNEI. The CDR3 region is CAGLGEGVNEQFF. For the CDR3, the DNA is TGTGCCGGGCTTGGGGAGGGGGTAAATGAGCAGTTCTTC.

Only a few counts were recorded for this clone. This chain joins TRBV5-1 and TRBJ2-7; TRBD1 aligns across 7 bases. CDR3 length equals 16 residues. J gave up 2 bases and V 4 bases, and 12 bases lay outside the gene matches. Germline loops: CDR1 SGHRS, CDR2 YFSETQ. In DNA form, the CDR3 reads TGCGCCAGCAGCCGTGGTACAGGGGACCCAACCTACGAGCAGTACTTC. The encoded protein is CASSRGTGDPTYEQYF.

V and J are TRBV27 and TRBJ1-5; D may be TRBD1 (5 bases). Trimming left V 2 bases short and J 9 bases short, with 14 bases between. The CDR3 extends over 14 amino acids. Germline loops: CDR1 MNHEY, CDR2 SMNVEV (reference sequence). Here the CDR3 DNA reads TGTGCCAGCAGTTTAGGTTCAGCGGGGGGGCCCCAGCATTTT. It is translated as CASSLGSAGGPQHF.

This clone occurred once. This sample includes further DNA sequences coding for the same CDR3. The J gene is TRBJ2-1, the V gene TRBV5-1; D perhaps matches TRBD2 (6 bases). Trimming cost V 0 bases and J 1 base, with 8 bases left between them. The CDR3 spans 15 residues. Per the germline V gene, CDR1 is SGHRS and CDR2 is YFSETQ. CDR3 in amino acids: CASSLEAGSYNEQFF. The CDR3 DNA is TGCGCCAGCAGCTTGGAAGCGGGTTCCTACAATGAGCAGTTCTTC.

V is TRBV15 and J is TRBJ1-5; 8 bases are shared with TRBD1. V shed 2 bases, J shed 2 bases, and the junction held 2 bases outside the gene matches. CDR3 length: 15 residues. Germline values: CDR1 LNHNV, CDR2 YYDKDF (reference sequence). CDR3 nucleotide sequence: TGTGCCACCAGCAGAATGACAGGGGGCAATCAGCCCCAGCATTTT. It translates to CATSRMTGGNQPQHF.

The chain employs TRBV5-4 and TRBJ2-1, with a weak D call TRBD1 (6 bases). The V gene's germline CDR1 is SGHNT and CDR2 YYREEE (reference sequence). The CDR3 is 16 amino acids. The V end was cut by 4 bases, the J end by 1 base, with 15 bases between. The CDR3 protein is CASSLGASKSYNEQFF. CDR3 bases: TGTGCCAGCAGCCTGGGGGCTAGCAAGTCCTACAATGAGCAGTTCTTC.

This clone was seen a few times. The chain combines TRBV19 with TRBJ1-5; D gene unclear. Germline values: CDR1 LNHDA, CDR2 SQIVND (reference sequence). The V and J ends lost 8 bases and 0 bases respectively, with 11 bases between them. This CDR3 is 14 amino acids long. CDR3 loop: CASGDPYSNQPQHF. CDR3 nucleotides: TGTGCCAGTGGAGATCCTTATAGCAATCAGCCCCAGCATTTT.

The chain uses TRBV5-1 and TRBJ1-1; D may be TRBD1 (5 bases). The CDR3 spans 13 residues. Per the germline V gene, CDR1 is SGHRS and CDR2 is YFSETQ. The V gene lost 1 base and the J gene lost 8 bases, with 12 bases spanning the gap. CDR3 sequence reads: CASSLSGGSEAFF. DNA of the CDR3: TGCGCCAGCAGCTTGAGTGGGGGGTCCGAAGCTTTCTTT.

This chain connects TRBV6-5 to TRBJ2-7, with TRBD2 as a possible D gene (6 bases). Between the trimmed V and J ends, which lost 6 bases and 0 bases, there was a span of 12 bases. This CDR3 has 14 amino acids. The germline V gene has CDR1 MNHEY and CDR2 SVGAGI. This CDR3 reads CASSLADSSYEQYF. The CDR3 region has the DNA TGTGCCAGCAGCTTAGCGGATAGCTCCTACGAGCAGTACTTC.

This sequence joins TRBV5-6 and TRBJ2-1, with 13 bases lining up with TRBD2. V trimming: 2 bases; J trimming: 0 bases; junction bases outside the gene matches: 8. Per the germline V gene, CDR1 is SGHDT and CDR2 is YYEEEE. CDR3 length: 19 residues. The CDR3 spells CASSFSTSGRPSSYNEQFF. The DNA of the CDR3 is TGTGCCAGCAGCTTCTCGACTAGCGGGAGGCCCAGCTCCTACAATGAGCAGTTCTTC.

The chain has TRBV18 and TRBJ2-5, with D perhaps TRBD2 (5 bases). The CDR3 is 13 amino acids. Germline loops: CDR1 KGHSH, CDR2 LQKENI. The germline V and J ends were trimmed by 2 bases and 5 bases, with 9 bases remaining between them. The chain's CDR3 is CASSPGGRETQYF. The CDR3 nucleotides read TGTGCCAGCTCACCAGGAGGCCGGGAGACCCAGTACTTC.

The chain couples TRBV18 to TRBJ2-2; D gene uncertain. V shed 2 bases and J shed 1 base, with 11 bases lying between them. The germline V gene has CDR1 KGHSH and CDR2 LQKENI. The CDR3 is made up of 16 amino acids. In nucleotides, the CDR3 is TGTGCCAGCTCACCAGATAACACTAAGAACACCGGGGAGCTGTTTTTT. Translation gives CASSPDNTKNTGELFF.

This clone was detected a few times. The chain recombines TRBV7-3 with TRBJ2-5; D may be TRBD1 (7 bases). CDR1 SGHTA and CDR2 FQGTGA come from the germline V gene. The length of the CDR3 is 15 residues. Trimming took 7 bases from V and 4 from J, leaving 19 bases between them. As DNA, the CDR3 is TGTGCCAGCACCGTTGGTGACAGGGAGGCAGAGACCCAGTACTTC. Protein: CASTVGDREAETQYF.

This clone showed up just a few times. CDR3 region: CATSRDRAWDEKLFF. The CDR3 DNA is TGTGCCACCAGCAGAGACAGGGCTTGGGATGAAAAACTGTTTTTT. The chain employs TRBV15 and TRBJ1-4, with a possible D match to TRBD1 (5 bases). CDR3 length equals 15 residues. Trimming stripped 0 bases from V and 6 bases from J, with 11 bases between. The germline gives CDR1 LNHNV, CDR2 YYDKDF (reference sequence).

CDR3 nucleotide sequence: TGTGCCAGCAGCCTCGGGACAGGGAGTGGAGAGACCCAGTACTTC. Residues: CASSLGTGSGETQYF. The J gene is TRBJ2-5, the V gene TRBV5-6; TRBD1 matches 9 bases. Germline assignment: CDR1 SGHDT and CDR2 YYEEEE. V shed 4 bases, J shed 4 bases, and the junction held 8 bases outside the gene matches. The CDR3 loop spans 15 amino acids.

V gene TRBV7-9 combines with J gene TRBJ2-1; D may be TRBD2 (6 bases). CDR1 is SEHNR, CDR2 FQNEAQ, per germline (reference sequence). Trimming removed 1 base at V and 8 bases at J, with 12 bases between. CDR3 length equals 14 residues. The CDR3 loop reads CASSLGGGVDEQFF. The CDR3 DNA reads TGTGCCAGCAGCTTAGGTGGAGGGGTGGATGAGCAGTTCTTC.

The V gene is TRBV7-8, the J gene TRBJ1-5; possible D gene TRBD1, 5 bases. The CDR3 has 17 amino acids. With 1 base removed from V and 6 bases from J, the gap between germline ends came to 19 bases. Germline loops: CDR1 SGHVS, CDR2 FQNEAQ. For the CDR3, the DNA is TGTGCCAGCAGCTTAGGTTTGAGTAGGGGATTTTTTCAGCCCCAGCATTTT. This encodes CASSLGLSRGFFQPQHF.

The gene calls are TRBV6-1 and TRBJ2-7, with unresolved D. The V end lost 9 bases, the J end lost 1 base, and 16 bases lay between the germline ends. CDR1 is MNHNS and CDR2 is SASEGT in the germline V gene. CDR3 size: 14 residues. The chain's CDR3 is CASAAGWSSYEQYF. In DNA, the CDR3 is TGTGCCAGTGCCGCTGGGTGGAGTTCCTACGAGCAGTACTTC.

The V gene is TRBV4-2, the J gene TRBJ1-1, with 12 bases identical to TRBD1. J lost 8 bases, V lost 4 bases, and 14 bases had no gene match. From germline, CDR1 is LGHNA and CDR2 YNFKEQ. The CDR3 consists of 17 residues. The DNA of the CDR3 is TGTGCCAGCAGCCCACCCGGGACAGGGGGCAAACCCGAAGAAGCTTTCTTT. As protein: CASSPPGTGGKPEEAFF.

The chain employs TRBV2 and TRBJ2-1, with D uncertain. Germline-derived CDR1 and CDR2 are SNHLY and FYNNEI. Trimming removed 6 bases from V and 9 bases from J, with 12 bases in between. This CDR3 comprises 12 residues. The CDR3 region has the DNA TGTGCCAGCAGCGTGAGACAAGGTGAGCAGTTCTTC. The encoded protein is CASSVRQGEQFF.

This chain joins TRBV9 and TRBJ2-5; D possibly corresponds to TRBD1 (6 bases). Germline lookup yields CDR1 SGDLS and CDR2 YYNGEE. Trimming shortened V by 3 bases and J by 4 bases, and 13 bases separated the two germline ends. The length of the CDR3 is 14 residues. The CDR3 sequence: CASSASGVGETQYF. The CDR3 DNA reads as TGTGCCAGCAGCGCTTCAGGGGTCGGAGAGACCCAGTACTTC.

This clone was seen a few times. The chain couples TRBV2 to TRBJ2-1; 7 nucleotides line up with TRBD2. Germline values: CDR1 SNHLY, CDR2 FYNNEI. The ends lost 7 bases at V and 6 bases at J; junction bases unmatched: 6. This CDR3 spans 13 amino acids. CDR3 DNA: TGTGCCAGCAATACGTTAGCGGGCAATGAGCAGTTCTTC. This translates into CASNTLAGNEQFF.

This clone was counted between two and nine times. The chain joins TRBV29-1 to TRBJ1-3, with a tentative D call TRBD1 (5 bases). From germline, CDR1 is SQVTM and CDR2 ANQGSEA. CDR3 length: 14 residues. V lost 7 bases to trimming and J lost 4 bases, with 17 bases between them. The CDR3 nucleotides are TGCAGCGCCCAGAAGGACAATGGGGGAAACACCATATATTTT. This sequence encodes CSAQKDNGGNTIYF.

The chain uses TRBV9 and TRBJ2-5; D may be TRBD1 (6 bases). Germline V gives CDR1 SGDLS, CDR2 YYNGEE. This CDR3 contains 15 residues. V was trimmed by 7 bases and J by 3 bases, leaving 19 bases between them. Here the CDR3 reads CASADSTAGEETQYF. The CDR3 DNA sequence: TGTGCCAGCGCCGATTCTACGGCAGGGGAAGAGACCCAGTACTTC. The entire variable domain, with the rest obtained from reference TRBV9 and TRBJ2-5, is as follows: DSGVTQTPKHLITATGQRVTLRCSPRSGDLSVYWYQQSLDQGLQFLIQYYNGEERAKGNILERFSAQQFPDLHSELNLSSLELGDSALYFCASADSTAGEETQYFGPGTRLLVL.